The 12 T cell receptor beta chains below all came from one sample that was sequenced in a study of OX40 agonist ivuxolimab in advanced cancers. The data were produced by immunoSEQ multiplex PCR, yet TCRdb's version contains in-frame clones alone and is incomplete. The data show roughly 110,000 clones, with approximately 90% seen just once and about 1.2% held by the top ten. The sample was CD4+ or CD8+ T cells sorted from blood, taken in a trial of the OX40 agonist ivuxolimab. These receptors were taken from an adult with an advanced solid tumor such as melanoma, head and neck, liver or kidney cancer.

The CDR3 DNA sequence: TGTGCCAGTAGTATCATAGACACCCTGAACACTGAAGCTTTCTTT. Residues: CASSIIDTLNTEAFF. The V gene is TRBV19, the J gene TRBJ1-1; unclear D gene. The CDR3 runs 15 residues. CDR1 is LNHDA and CDR2 is SQIVND in the germline V gene (reference sequence). Trimming cost V 3 bases and J 0 bases, with 11 bases left between them.

This chain connects TRBV7-6 to TRBJ2-1; 9 bases fit TRBD2. The CDR3 has 15 amino acids. Trimming at V came to 3 bases and at J to 6 bases, leaving 6 bases not matched to a gene. Germline V gene sequence: CDR1 SGHVS, CDR2 FNYEAQ. The CDR3 loop reads CASSFAGGQGNEQFF. In DNA form, the CDR3 reads TGTGCCAGCAGCTTCGCGGGAGGGCAAGGCAATGAGCAGTTCTTC.

V and J are TRBV7-9 and TRBJ2-1, with 9 bases matching TRBD2. V lost 3 bases and J lost 5; bases outside the gene matches: 5. The CDR3 spans 15 residues. Germline-derived CDR1 and CDR2 are SEHNR and FQNEAQ (reference sequence). The CDR3 nucleotides are TGTGCCAGCAGCTTGAGACTAGCGGCGGACAATGAGCAGTTCTTC. Residues: CASSLRLAADNEQFF.

The chain joins TRBV30 to TRBJ2-2; D not resolved. CDR1 and CDR2 from the germline V gene are GTSNPN and SVGIG (reference sequence). The V and J ends lost 2 bases and 3 bases respectively, with 22 bases between them. The CDR3 has 18 residues. CDR3 sequence: CAWSSAHASTRYTGELFF. The DNA for the CDR3 is TGTGCCTGGAGTTCGGCCCATGCCTCAACACGGTACACCGGGGAGCTGTTTTTT.

The rearrangement uses TRBV2 and TRBJ1-1; D unclear. CDR3 length: 12 amino acids. Trimming left V 3 bases short and J 4 bases short, with 6 bases between. Germline V gene lookup returns CDR1 SNHLY and CDR2 FYNNEI. The CDR3 sequence: CASSDQFTEAFF. CDR3 DNA sequence: TGTGCCAGCAGTGATCAGTTCACTGAAGCTTTCTTT.

The chain carries TRBV2 and TRBJ1-6; TRBD1 matches 7 bases. The CDR3 spans 16 residues. Trimming cost V 5 bases and J 8 bases; bases outside gene matches: 12. Looked up from germline, CDR1 is SNHLY and CDR2 is FYNNEI. The CDR3 here is CASSYRQGQTDSPLHF. CDR3 sequence (DNA): TGTGCCAGCAGTTACCGACAGGGTCAAACGGATTCACCCCTCCACTTT.

The J gene is TRBJ2-3, the V gene TRBV18; D is possibly TRBD1 (5 bases). This CDR3 has 14 residues. V was clipped by 10 bases and J by 0 bases, with 14 bases between them. Germline CDR1 and CDR2: KGHSH and LQKENI. The CDR3 bases are TGTGCCACTTCCCAAGGGGTTAGCACAGATACGCAGTATTTT. Translated: CATSQGVSTDTQYF.

This clone occurred once. The rearrangement links TRBV29-1 to TRBJ2-6, with 10 bases matching TRBD1. CDR3 length: 18 amino acids. Germline lookup yields CDR1 SQVTM and CDR2 ANQGSEA. The V segment lost 1 base and the J segment 1 base; nucleotides outside the gene matches: 7. CDR3 loop: CSVEVRDRGLSGANVLTF. For the CDR3, the DNA is TGCAGCGTTGAAGTCCGGGACAGGGGATTGTCTGGGGCCAACGTCCTGACTTTC.

The chain couples TRBV29-1 to TRBJ2-7; 7 nucleotides align to TRBD2. The germline CDR1 and CDR2 sequences are SQVTM and ANQGSEA. J was trimmed by 7 bases and V by 3 bases; bases with no gene match: 6. The CDR3 has 12 residues. The CDR3 region is CSVEGGPGEQYF. The CDR3 DNA reads as TGCAGCGTTGAGGGAGGGCCTGGGGAGCAGTACTTC.

V is TRBV13 and J is TRBJ2-7, with 10 bases lining up with TRBD2. The ends lost 2 bases at V and 2 bases at J; junction bases unmatched: 9. The CDR3 loop spans 17 amino acids. CDR1 is PRHDT and CDR2 is FYEKMQ in the germline V gene (reference sequence). The CDR3 loop reads CASSLTYGLADTYEQYF. For the CDR3, the DNA is TGTGCCAGCAGCTTAACTTACGGACTAGCGGATACCTACGAGCAGTACTTC. The complete variable domain, with remaining parts taken from reference TRBV13 and TRBJ2-7, reads AAGVIQSPRHLIKEKRETATLKCYPIPRHDTVYWYQQGPGQDPQFLISFYEKMQSDKGSIPDRFSAQQFSDYHSELNMSSLELGDSALYFCASSLTYGLADTYEQYFGPGTRLTVT.

This sequence joins TRBV5-4 and TRBJ1-1; D might be TRBD1 (5 bases). The germline V gene encodes CDR1 SGHNT and CDR2 YYREEE (reference sequence). The CDR3 has 16 residues. Trimming took off 1 base at V and 3 bases at J, with 16 bases between the two ends. As DNA, the CDR3 is TGTGCCAGCAGCTTGTGGGGGGGAGAAGTTTACACTGAAGCTTTCTTT. Its translation: CASSLWGGEVYTEAFF.

The rearrangement uses TRBV18 and TRBJ2-3; D possibly corresponds to TRBD1 (6 bases). V was pared by 3 bases and J by 0 bases, with 10 bases between. Germline CDR1 KGHSH, CDR2 LQKENI. The CDR3 runs 15 residues. For the CDR3, the DNA is TGTGCCAGCTCACCCGGGACAACTAGCACAGATACGCAGTATTTT. It codes for CASSPGTTSTDTQYF.